Below, 4 T cell receptor beta chains from the same sample are listed, as sequenced in a study of control samples from healthy donors and cancer patients. The assay was immunoSEQ multiplex PCR, and TCRdb's table has in-frame clones only and misses some. Among some 200,000 clones, roughly nine tenths were seen once, and the ten largest hold approximately 1.6%. Sample: blood. The receptors originated from a woman in her 30s in good health.

The V gene is TRBV6-4, the J gene TRBJ2-1; D may be TRBD2 (5 bases). The germline CDR1 and CDR2 sequences are MRHNA and SNTAGT. CDR3 length: 16 amino acids. V lost 3 bases and J 0 bases, leaving 12 bases between the germline ends. CDR3 sequence (DNA): TGTGCCAGCAGTGATCAGGACTGGAGCTCCTACAATGAGCAGTTCTTC. Protein sequence: CASSDQDWSSYNEQFF.

The genes are TRBV7-9 and TRBJ2-2; 7 bases fit TRBD1. CDR3 length equals 15 residues. J was trimmed by 1 base and V by 5 bases; bases with no gene match: 4. Germline CDR1 reads SEHNR; CDR2 reads FQNEAQ (reference sequence). Written as DNA, the CDR3 is TGTGCCAGCAGCGTACAGGGGCTGAACACCGGGGAGCTGTTTTTT. As protein: CASSVQGLNTGELFF.

The count of this clone is one. The V call is TRBV6-2 or TRBV6-3, the J call TRBJ2-7; 11 nucleotides agree with TRBD1. With 0 bases clipped from V and 6 bases from J, the junction kept 4 bases outside the gene matches. In germline, CDR1 is MNHEY, CDR2 SVGEGT. There are 15 residues in the CDR3. In nucleotides, the CDR3 is TGTGCCAGCAGTTACTCCGGGACAGGGGGTCTCGAGCAGTACTTC. Its protein product is CASSYSGTGGLEQYF.

The rearrangement uses TRBV19 and TRBJ2-7; D might be TRBD2 (6 bases). Germline V gene lookup returns CDR1 LNHDA and CDR2 SQIVND (reference sequence). V lost 3 bases and J 3 bases, leaving 12 bases between the germline ends. This CDR3 region has 14 residues. CDR3 sequence: CASSIGGFGYEQYF. CDR3 nucleotide sequence: TGTGCCAGTAGTATCGGGGGTTTCGGCTACGAGCAGTACTTC.